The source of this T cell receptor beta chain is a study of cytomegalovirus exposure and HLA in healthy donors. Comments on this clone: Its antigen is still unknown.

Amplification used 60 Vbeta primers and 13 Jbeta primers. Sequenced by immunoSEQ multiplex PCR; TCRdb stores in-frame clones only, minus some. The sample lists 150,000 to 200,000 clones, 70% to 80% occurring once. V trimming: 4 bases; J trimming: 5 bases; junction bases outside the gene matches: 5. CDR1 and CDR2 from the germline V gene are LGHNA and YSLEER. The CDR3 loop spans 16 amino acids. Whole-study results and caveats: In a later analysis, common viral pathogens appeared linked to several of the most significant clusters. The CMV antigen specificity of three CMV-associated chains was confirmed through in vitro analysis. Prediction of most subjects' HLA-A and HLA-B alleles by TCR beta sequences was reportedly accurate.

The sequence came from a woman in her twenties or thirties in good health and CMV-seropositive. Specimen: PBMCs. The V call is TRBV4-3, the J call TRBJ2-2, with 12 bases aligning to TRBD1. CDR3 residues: CASSRGTGGSTGELFF. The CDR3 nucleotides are TGCGCCAGCAGCCGCGGGACAGGGGGCTCGACCGGGGAGCTGTTTTTT.